A single sample gave rise to the 3 T cell receptor beta chains below, sequenced in a study of OX40 agonist ivuxolimab in advanced cancers. Generated by immunoSEQ multiplex PCR, the TCRdb table keeps only in-frame clones and is missing some. The data hold some 94,000 clones, with 95% to 96% observed a single time. The sample here was CD4+ or CD8+ T cells sorted from blood, taken in a trial of the OX40 agonist ivuxolimab. The receptors derive from an adult with an advanced solid tumor such as melanoma, head and neck, liver or kidney cancer.

This rearrangement joins TRBV2 to TRBJ2-2; unclear D gene. Germline CDR1 SNHLY, CDR2 FYNNEI. CDR3 size: 12 residues. The V gene lost 10 bases and the J gene lost 1 base, with 7 bases spanning the gap. The DNA for the CDR3 is TGTGCCACGACACGGAACACCGGGGAGCTGTTTTTT. Translation gives CATTRNTGELFF.

As concerns this clone: The sample has other DNA sequences that encode this CDR3 too. The chain couples TRBV7-9 to TRBJ2-7; 8 bases match TRBD2. From germline, CDR1 is SEHNR and CDR2 FQNEAQ (reference sequence). This CDR3 spans 17 amino acids. V was clipped by 4 bases and J by 5 bases; unmatched bases: 16. The DNA of the CDR3 is TGTGCCAGCAGCTCGCTCTACCCGGGACTAGGGGTGGACGAGCAGTACTTC. Its translation: CASSSLYPGLGVDEQYF.

This chain links TRBV27 with TRBJ2-1; 13 bases line up with TRBD2. The ends lost 2 bases at V and 5 bases at J; junction bases unmatched: 6. This CDR3 is built from 17 residues. Germline CDR1 MNHEY, CDR2 SMNVEV (reference sequence). CDR3 DNA: TGTGCCAGCAGTTTACTACCGGGACTAGCGGGACACAATGAGCAGTTCTTC. This sequence encodes CASSLLPGLAGHNEQFF.